This TCR beta chain comes out of a study of blood T cell repertoires in COVID-19. Study information: COVID-19 samples collected from the United States, Italy and Spain covered acute and convalescent phases. Nucleic acid was either cDNA or gDNA, and it came from T cells, B-cell-depleted T cells, or PBMCs.

The V end lost 5 bases, the J end lost 6 bases, and 14 bases lay between the germline ends. Germline lookup yields CDR1 SEHNR and CDR2 FQNEAQ (reference sequence). This CDR3 spans 14 amino acids. Sequencing was performed with immunoSEQ multiplex PCR; in TCRdb, only in-frame clones are kept and a portion is missing. The table lists about 230,000 clones, 70% to 90% of them singletons, with around 10% in the top ten. The clonotype comes from a man aged 45-65 years with COVID-19, enrolled during active disease. This sequence joins TRBV7-9 and TRBJ2-1; TRBD2 is a possible D gene (6 bases). Material: peripheral blood. CDR3 region: CASSIPSGSNEQFF. In DNA, the CDR3 is TGTGCCAGCAGCATCCCGAGCGGGTCCAATGAGCAGTTCTTC.